This TCR beta chain was sequenced in a study of T-cell reconstitution after alpha-beta-depleted transplantation in children. For TCRbeta, the library was prepared with unique molecular identifiers. TCRdb used MiXCR to reprocess the PCR reads, holding one entry per CDR3 protein. This sample yields approximately 510,000 distinct CDR3 sequences, of which approximately 20% are seen a single time; roughly 3.3% belongs to the top ten. Material: PBMCs from the stem cell graft donor, obtained from the stem cell graft. The receptor was derived from a human donor who donated a stem cell graft to a child with acute lymphoblastic leukemia.

The CDR3 coding sequence is TGTGCCTGGAGCCCCGACTCCTACGAGCAGTACTTC. Protein product: CAWSPDSYEQYF. The genes are TRBV30 and TRBJ2-7; D is undetermined. This CDR3 spans 12 amino acids. Trimming took 3 bases from V and 0 from J, leaving 6 bases between them. Germline-derived CDR1 and CDR2 are GTSNPN and SVGIG (reference sequence).